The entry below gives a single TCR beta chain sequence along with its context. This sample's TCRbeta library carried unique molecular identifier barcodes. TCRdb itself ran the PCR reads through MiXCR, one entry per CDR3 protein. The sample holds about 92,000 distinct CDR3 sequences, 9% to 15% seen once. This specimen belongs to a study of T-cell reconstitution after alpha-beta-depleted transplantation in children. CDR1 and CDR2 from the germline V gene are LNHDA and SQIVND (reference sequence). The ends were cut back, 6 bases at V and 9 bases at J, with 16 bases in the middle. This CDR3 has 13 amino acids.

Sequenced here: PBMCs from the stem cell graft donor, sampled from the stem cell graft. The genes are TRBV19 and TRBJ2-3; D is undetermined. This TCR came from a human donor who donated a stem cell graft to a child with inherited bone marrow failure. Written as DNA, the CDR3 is TGTGCCAGTAGAAGGGCTTATCCAAGCACGCAGTATTTT. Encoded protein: CASRRAYPSTQYF.